These T cell receptor beta chains were read from a single sample in a study of CD8+CD57+ T cells in acquired aplastic anemia. TCRdb recomputed calls from the reads with MiXCR, one row per CDR3 protein. The data show roughly 190,000 distinct CDR3 sequences, nearly 50% seen once. Source material: sorted CD4+, CD8+, or CD8+CD57+ T cells (not recorded which) from PBMCs. These TCRs come from a human donor with aplastic anemia. Both conserved end residues are part of each CDR3. The D gene is left open where the match is weak. Only part of the rows carry a size: once, few, many, or a class if the clone is expanded.

V	D	size	J	DNA	CDR3
TRBV7-9	.	.	TRBJ2-7	TGTGCCAGCGTGGGCAGCACCTACGAGCAGTACTTC	CASVGSTYEQYF
TRBV19	.	many	TRBJ2-5	TGTGCCAGTAGTACAGGGTTTGGGGAGACCCAGTACTTC	CASSTGFGETQYF
TRBV20-1	TRBD1	.	TRBJ2-2	TGCAGTGTAAGGACAGGGGGCCTGAACACCGGGGAGCTGTTTTTT	CSVRTGGLNTGELFF
TRBV15	TRBD2	.	TRBJ2-3	TGTGCCACCAGCAGGTTAGCGGGGGCATTGGATACGCAGTATTTT	CATSRLAGALDTQYF
TRBV10-3	TRBD1	many	TRBJ2-7	TGTGCCATCAGCCGGGACAGGGTAAGATACGAGCAGTACTTC	CAISRDRVRYEQYF
TRBV11-3	TRBD2	.	TRBJ2-7	TGTGCCAGCAGCGCAATAGCGGGAGCCTACGAGCAGTACTTC	CASSAIAGAYEQYF
TRBV24-1	.	few	TRBJ2-1	TGTGCCACCAGTGATTCGGTGCTCAATGAGCAGTTCTTC	CATSDSVLNEQFF
TRBV5-6	.	.	TRBJ2-7	TGTGCCAGCAGCCCACCGGGACATCGCGGCGAGCAGTACTTC	CASSPPGHRGEQYF
TRBV2	.	many	TRBJ1-3	TGTGCCAGCAGACTAGCCCTATTAGACACCATATATTTT	CASRLALLDTIYF
TRBV3-1	.	.	TRBJ1-1	TGTGCCAGCAGCCCTAGATTTGGAAACACTGAAGCTTTCTTT	CASSPRFGNTEAFF
TRBV7-6	.	.	TRBJ1-6	TGTGCCAGCAGTTATCTTAATTCACCCCTCCACTTT	CASSYLNSPLHF
TRBV15	.	few	TRBJ1-5	TGTGCCACCAGCAACCATAGGGACGGTAATCAGCCCCAGCATTTT	CATSNHRDGNQPQHF
TRBV5-8	.	many	TRBJ1-2	TGTGCCAGCAGCTTGGATCGGCTCCTCTATGGCTACACCTTC	CASSLDRLLYGYTF
TRBV2	.	many	TRBJ1-2	TGTGCCAGCAGGCGGGACACTAACTATGGCTACACCTTC	CASRRDTNYGYTF
TRBV24-1	.	.	TRBJ1-5	TGTGCCACCAGCGGTATGGGGGATCAGCCCCAGCATTTT	CATSGMGDQPQHF
TRBV29-1	.	many	TRBJ2-7	TGCAGCGTTGAAGGGACTGCCTCCTACGAGCAGTACTTC	CSVEGTASYEQYF
TRBV19	.	.	TRBJ2-1	TGTGCCAGTACTAGAGGGGGGGCTGTAAATGAGCAGTTCTTC	CASTRGGAVNEQFF
TRBV9	TRBD2	many	TRBJ2-3	TGTGCCAGCAGCGTAGGCCGGGAGGGCCGTGATACGCAGTATTTT	CASSVGREGRDTQYF
TRBV25-1	.	.	TRBJ2-1	TGTGCCAGCAGTGAGTGGGAGCGGGATGAGCAGTTCTTC	CASSEWERDEQFF
TRBV7-9	.	many	TRBJ1-1	TGTGCCAGCAGCTTACGGTTAGGTGGTGAAGCTTTCTTT	CASSLRLGGEAFF
TRBV7-2	.	many	TRBJ2-7	TGTGCCAGCAGCTTAGGGACACCCGGAACAGAGCAGTACTTC	CASSLGTPGTEQYF
TRBV10-3	.	few	TRBJ2-7	TGTGCCATCAGTGGGACGACGACAGGAACCTACGAGCAGTACTTC	CAISGTTTGTYEQYF